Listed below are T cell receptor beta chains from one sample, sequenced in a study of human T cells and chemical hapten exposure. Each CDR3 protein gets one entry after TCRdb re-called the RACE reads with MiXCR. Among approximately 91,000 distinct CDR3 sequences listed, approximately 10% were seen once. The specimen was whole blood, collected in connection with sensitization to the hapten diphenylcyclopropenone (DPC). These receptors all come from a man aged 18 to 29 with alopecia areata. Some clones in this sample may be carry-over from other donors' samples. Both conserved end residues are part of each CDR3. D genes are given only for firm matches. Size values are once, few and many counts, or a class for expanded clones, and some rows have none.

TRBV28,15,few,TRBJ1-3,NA,CASSGGGASGNTIYF,TGTGCCAGCAGCGGAGGGGGGGCTTCTGGAAACACCATATATTTT
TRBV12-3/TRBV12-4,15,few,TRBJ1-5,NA,CASSLGGVPNQPQHF,TGTGCCAGCAGTTTAGGGGGGGTCCCCAATCAGCCCCAGCATTTT
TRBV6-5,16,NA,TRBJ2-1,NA,CASSYRGVGGRIEQFF,TGTGCCAGCAGTTACCGAGGAGTTGGGGGGCGCATTGAGCAGTTCTTC
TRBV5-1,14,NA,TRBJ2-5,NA,CASSLNSRQETQYF,TGCGCCAGCAGCTTAAACAGCAGGCAAGAGACCCAGTACTTC
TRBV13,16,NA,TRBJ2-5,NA,CASSSIPGRTQETQYF,TGTGCCAGCAGTTCCATTCCGGGACGGACCCAAGAGACCCAGTACTTC
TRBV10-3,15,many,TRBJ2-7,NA,CAISDGGASSYEQYF,TGTGCCATCAGTGATGGGGGGGCGAGCTCCTACGAGCAGTACTTC
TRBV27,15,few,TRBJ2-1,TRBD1,CASSRDRGRRNEQFF,TGTGCCAGCAGCCGGGACAGGGGGCGTCGGAATGAGCAGTTCTTC
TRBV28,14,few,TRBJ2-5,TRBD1,CASSGGQGRETQYF,TGTGCCAGCAGTGGCGGACAGGGCAGAGAGACCCAGTACTTC
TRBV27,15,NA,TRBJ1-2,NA,CASSSMQGSWYGYTF,TGTGCCAGCAGTTCTATGCAGGGTTCTTGGTATGGCTACACCTTC
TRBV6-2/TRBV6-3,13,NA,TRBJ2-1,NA,CASRDSSYNEQFF,TGTGCCAGCAGAGACAGCTCCTACAATGAGCAGTTCTTC
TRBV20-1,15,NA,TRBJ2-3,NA,CSASDPTPDTDTQYF,TGCAGTGCTAGTGACCCGACCCCTGACACAGATACGCAGTATTTT
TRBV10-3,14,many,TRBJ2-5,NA,CAISEGAGQETQYF,TGTGCCATCAGTGAAGGAGCAGGGCAAGAGACCCAGTACTTC
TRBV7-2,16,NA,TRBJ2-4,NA,CASSSMLLKAKNIQYF,TGTGCCAGCAGCTCAATGCTGTTAAAGGCCAAAAACATTCAGTACTTC
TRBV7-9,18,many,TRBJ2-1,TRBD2,CASSSQVWLAGLYNEQFF,TGTGCCAGCAGCTCCCAAGTTTGGCTAGCGGGGCTTTACAATGAGCAGTTCTTC
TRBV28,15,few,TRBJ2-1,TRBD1,CASSSTGPSYNEQFF,TGTGCCAGCAGCTCGACAGGGCCCTCCTACAATGAGCAGTTCTTC
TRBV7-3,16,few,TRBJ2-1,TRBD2,CASSLTPGTRYNEQFF,TGTGCCAGCAGCTTAACCCCCGGGACTAGATACAATGAGCAGTTCTTC
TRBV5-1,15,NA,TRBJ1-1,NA,CASSLGEGYFAEAFF,TGCGCCAGCAGCTTGGGGGAAGGGTATTTCGCTGAAGCTTTCTTT
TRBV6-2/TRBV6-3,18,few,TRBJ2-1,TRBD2,CASSGLAGAVSSYNEQFF,TGTGCCAGCTCGGGACTAGCGGGGGCCGTAAGCTCCTACAATGAGCAGTTCTTC
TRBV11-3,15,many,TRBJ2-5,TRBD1,CASSSGQGAGETQYF,TGTGCCAGCAGCTCGGGACAGGGGGCCGGAGAGACCCAGTACTTC
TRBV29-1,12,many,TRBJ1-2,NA,CSVESNNYGYTF,TGCAGCGTTGAATCGAATAACTATGGCTACACCTTC
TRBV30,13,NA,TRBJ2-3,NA,CASDVGNTDTQYF,TGTGCCTCAGACGTGGGAAACACAGATACGCAGTATTTT
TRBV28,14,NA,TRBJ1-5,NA,CASSPARGDQPQHF,TGTGCCAGCAGCCCGGCGCGGGGGGATCAGCCCCAGCATTTT
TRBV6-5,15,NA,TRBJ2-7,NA,CASSYSTRSGYEQYF,TGTGCCAGCAGTTACTCGACAAGGTCGGGCTACGAGCAGTACTTC
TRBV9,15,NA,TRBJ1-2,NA,CASSSGTEYLYGYTF,TGTGCCAGCAGCTCAGGAACGGAATACCTCTATGGCTACACCTTC
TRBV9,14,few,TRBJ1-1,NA,CASTDGVINTEAFF,TGTGCCAGCACCGACGGAGTTATTAACACTGAAGCTTTCTTT
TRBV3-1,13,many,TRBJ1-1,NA,CASSQVEGAEAFF,TGTGCCAGCAGCCAAGTTGAGGGGGCTGAAGCTTTCTTT
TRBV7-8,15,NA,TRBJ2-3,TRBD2,CASSLPGTSPDTQYF,TGTGCCAGCAGCTTACCCGGGACTAGCCCAGATACGCAGTATTTT
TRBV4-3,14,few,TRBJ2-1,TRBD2,CASSQVGGDNEQFF,TGCGCCAGCAGCCAAGTCGGGGGGGACAATGAGCAGTTCTTC
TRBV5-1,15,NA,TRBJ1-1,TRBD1,CASSPGQGERAEAFF,TGCGCCAGCAGCCCGGGACAGGGGGAAAGGGCTGAAGCTTTCTTT
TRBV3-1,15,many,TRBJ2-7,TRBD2,CASSALAGPSYEQYF,TGTGCCAGCAGCGCGCTAGCGGGGCCCTCTTACGAGCAGTACTTC
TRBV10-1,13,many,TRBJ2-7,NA,CASSESEGIEQYF,TGCGCCAGCAGTGAGTCGGAGGGGATCGAGCAGTACTTC
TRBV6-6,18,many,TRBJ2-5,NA,CASSYYAQDVRLQETQYF,TGTGCCAGCAGTTACTACGCCCAAGACGTGCGGCTACAAGAGACCCAGTACTTC
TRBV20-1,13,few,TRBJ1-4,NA,CSARGTQPEKLFF,TGCAGTGCTAGGGGGACACAACCTGAAAAACTGTTTTTT
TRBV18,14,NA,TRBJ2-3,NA,CASSRGGLADTQYF,TGTGCCAGCTCAAGAGGGGGCCTAGCGGATACGCAGTATTTT
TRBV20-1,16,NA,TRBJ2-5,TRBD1,CSARLSQTGWQETQYF,TGCAGTGCCCGGCTTTCGCAGACAGGGTGGCAAGAGACCCAGTACTTC
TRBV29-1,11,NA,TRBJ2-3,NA,CSFGGADTQYF,TGCAGCTTCGGGGGTGCGGATACGCAGTATTTT
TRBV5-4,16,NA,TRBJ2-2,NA,CASSLVLSTNTGELFF,TGTGCCAGCAGCTTGGTGCTGTCCACCAACACCGGGGAGCTGTTTTTT
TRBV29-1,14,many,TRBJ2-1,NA,CSVDLQDPYNEQFF,TGCAGCGTTGATTTGCAGGATCCCTACAATGAGCAGTTCTTC
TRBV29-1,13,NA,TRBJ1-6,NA,CSASGGFNSPLHF,TGCAGCGCTAGCGGGGGGTTCAATTCACCCCTCCACTTT
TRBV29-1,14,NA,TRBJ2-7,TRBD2,CSASTSGGAYEQYF,TGCAGCGCTTCGACTAGCGGGGGGGCCTACGAGCAGTACTTC
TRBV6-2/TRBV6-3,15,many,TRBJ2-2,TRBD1,CASSPDRGKAGELFF,TGTGCCAGCAGTCCTGACAGGGGAAAGGCCGGGGAGCTGTTTTTT
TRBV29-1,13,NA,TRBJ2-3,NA,CSVGWTTTDTQYF,TGCAGCGTTGGTTGGACTACCACAGATACGCAGTATTTT
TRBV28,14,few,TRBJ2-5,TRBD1,CASSFPGGQETQYF,TGTGCCAGCAGTTTCCCAGGGGGCCAAGAGACCCAGTACTTC
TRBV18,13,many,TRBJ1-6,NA,CASSPPNDSPLHF,TGTGCCAGCTCACCACCGAACGATTCACCCCTCCACTTT
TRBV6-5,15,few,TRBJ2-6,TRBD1,CASSQGEAGANVLTF,TGTGCCAGCAGCCAGGGGGAAGCTGGGGCCAACGTCCTGACTTTC